The T cell receptor beta chain under discussion was sequenced for a study of T-cell memory formation after mild COVID-19. Overall study findings and caveats: Contracting CD4+ clones were located mainly in CM and EM, and CD8+ clones in EMRA. While clones contracting from day 15 to 85 were balanced between CD4 and CD8, later expanders leaned CD4+.

This clonotype was detected once. Its specificity is not known. Germline CDR1 is MGHDK and CDR2 is SYGVNS. V was trimmed by 4 bases and J by 3 bases, leaving 9 bases between them. The length of the CDR3 is 13 residues. TCRdb ran MiXCR on the 5' RACE reads and lists one entry per CDR3 protein. The repertoire holds 250,000 to 350,000 distinct CDR3 sequences, with just under 20% as singletons. The genes are TRBV25-1 and TRBJ2-5; TRBD2 is a possible D gene (6 bases). The sequence was collected from a man between 18 and 29 years old who had mild COVID-19 (a few samples of this study predate the infection). Cell type and time point are not known. The sequenced material came from PBMCs or a T cell subset sorted from them (not recorded which). CDR3 DNA: TGTGCCAGCAGTGGCCCGGGGGAAGAGACCCAGTACTTC. Its protein is CASSGPGEETQYF.